This TCR beta chain was captured in a study of Graves' ophthalmopathy and Graves' hyperthyroidism. General observations from the study: Most expanded clonotypes from thyroid (those above 0.001 frequency) were also found in blood.

This CDR3 has 15 residues. Germline loops: CDR1 MNHEY, CDR2 SVGEGT. V lost 3 bases, J lost 5 bases, and 16 bases lay in between. There are many counts of this clonotype. What it binds is unknown. Using RNA transcripts, the TCR beta CDR3 regions were amplified. RT-PCR in the first round used HTBI primers; a second-round multiplex PCR followed. Using its own MiXCR run on the multiplex PCR reads, TCRdb lists one record per CDR3 protein. Of about 380,000 distinct CDR3 sequences listed, 15% to 19% are singletons. Ophthalmopathy not arising within 18 months of follow-up defined hyperthyroidism as stable. People with hyperthyroidism were aged 18 to 65 and newly diagnosed, under 2 months' duration. Orbital computed tomography, thyroid ultrasound, TRAb, serum thyroxine and clinical symptoms formed the basis of diagnosis.

The sample was peripheral blood. The chain employs TRBV6-2 or TRBV6-3 and TRBJ1-2; TRBD1 might be the D (5 bases). This receptor was taken from a young woman with stable Graves' hyperthyroidism. This chain's CDR3 is CASSYVVDSPYGYTF. DNA of the CDR3: TGTGCCAGCAGTTATGTCGTCGACAGTCCTTATGGCTACACCTTC.